This TCR beta chain was profiled in a study of persistence of HIV-infected CD4 T cells. To note about this clone: Antigen unknown.

Sequencing used immunoSEQ version 4 in survey mode. Libraries were prepared by immunoSEQ multiplex PCR; TCRdb keeps only in-frame clonotypes and omits some of them. The data contain 40,000 or so clones, approximately 88% of them singletons. Nonspecific anti-CD3/anti-CD28 bead stimulation represents the broad CD4+ T cell repertoire. CD4+ T cells upregulating both CD40 ligand and CD69 were sorted as responding cells. CDR1 is SNHLY, CDR2 FYNNEI, per germline. This CDR3 is built from 14 residues. Trimming took 6 bases from V and 0 from J, leaving 8 bases between them. The origin of this receptor is an adult man with HIV who was CMV-seropositive. The chain carries TRBV2 and TRBJ1-4, with unresolved D. Sequenced material: CD4+ T cells sorted from PBMCs after 18-hour stimulation, taken from a patient who received antiretroviral therapy. The CDR3 sequence: CASSSRATNEKLFF. The CDR3 DNA follows: TGTGCCAGCAGCTCCCGTGCAACTAATGAAAAACTGTTTTTT.